A single sample is the source of the 19 T cell receptor beta chains below, sequenced in a study of identical twins (dated by TCRdb to about 2016). Libraries were made using 5' RACE. Reads for this sample came from an Illumina HiSeq 2000. TCRdb reprocessing: public reads trimmed at Q25 with fastp, clones called with MiXCR, in-frame beta chains kept. Each CDR3 protein gets just one entry, which takes the most common genes and DNA from the rows behind it. The sample table records a few hundred thousand distinct CDR3 sequences; 9% of these occur just once. Of the sample, roughly 8.7% is held by the ten largest clones. The source material was naive T cells sorted from blood. The label giving this sample's cell subset or site can be read as: cells isolated with a human naive T-cell isolation kit. These receptors all stem from a woman in her 50s in good health.

This clonotype was counted only a few times. The chain combines TRBV5-5 with TRBJ2-7, with D perhaps TRBD2 (6 bases). This CDR3 is 17 amino acids long. Germline V gene sequence: CDR1 SGHKS, CDR2 YYEKEE (reference sequence). Trimming took 0 bases from V and 4 from J, leaving 20 bases between them. The CDR3 reads CASSLEVGGLTGYEQYF. The CDR3 DNA reads TGTGCCAGCAGCTTGGAGGTTGGAGGGCTGACGGGGTACGAGCAGTACTTC.

There are a few counts of this clonotype. J is TRBJ2-7 and V is TRBV4-2; D assignment may be TRBD1 or TRBD2 (5 bases each). The CDR3 covers 17 residues. V was shortened by 1 base and J by 1 base, with 17 bases between the two germline ends. Germline V gene data show CDR1 as LGHNA and CDR2 as YNFKEQ. The CDR3 spells CASSQGTGAVGSYEQYF. CDR3 DNA sequence: TGTGCCAGCAGCCAAGGGACCGGGGCGGTAGGGTCCTACGAGCAGTACTTC.

Many counts were recorded for this clonotype. This rearrangement joins TRBV24-1 to TRBJ1-2, with 7 bases identical to TRBD1. This CDR3 has 17 amino acids. Germline CDR1 is KGHDR and CDR2 is SFDVKD. V trimming: 9 bases; J trimming: 2 bases; junction bases outside the gene matches: 17. The DNA of the CDR3 is TGTGCCACCGAGGATCGTGGAGGGACAGAGAACAACTATGGCTACACCTTC. As protein: CATEDRGGTENNYGYTF.

This chain joins TRBV5-1 and TRBJ1-4; no clear D gene. The germline V and J ends were trimmed by 1 base and 2 bases, with 6 bases remaining between them. Per the germline V gene, CDR1 is SGHRS and CDR2 is YFSETQ. This CDR3 spans 14 amino acids. The CDR3 region has the DNA TGCGCCAGCAGCTTGAGCCCGACTAATGAAAAACTGTTTTTT. It translates to CASSLSPTNEKLFF.

This sequence joins TRBV30 and TRBJ2-5; the match to TRBD1 covers 8 bases. J gave up 4 bases and V 3 bases, and 7 bases lay outside the gene matches. The CDR3 is 14 amino acids. From germline, CDR1 is GTSNPN and CDR2 SVGIG (reference sequence). DNA for the CDR3: TGTGCCTGGAGATCAGGACAGGGCCGAGAGACCCAGTACTTC. Its translation is CAWRSGQGRETQYF.

The chain uses TRBV12-3 or TRBV12-4 and TRBJ2-3; D is possibly TRBD2 (6 bases). The CDR3 is 14 residues long. The V end was cut by 5 bases, the J end by 3 bases, with 12 bases between. The CDR3 sequence: CASSGTLPTDTQYF. The CDR3, as DNA: TGTGCCAGCAGTGGGACTCTCCCGACAGATACGCAGTATTTT.

The gene calls are TRBV6-5 and TRBJ1-5; possibly TRBD1 for D (5 bases). CDR1 and CDR2 from the germline V gene are MNHEY and SVGAGI. The CDR3 has 15 amino acids. V was clipped by 6 bases and J by 9 bases, with 21 bases between them. CDR3 coding DNA: TGTGCCAGCAGCCAGGGTGGGGCAGGTGAGCGGCCCCAGCATTTT. Translating it yields CASSQGGAGERPQHF.

This clonotype was detected many times. This CDR3 reads CSLTGQAIHQETQYF. In DNA, the CDR3 is TGCAGTCTCACTGGCCAGGCAATCCACCAAGAGACCCAGTACTTC. The V call is TRBV20-1, the J call TRBJ2-5; no reliable D call. Between the trimmed V and J ends, which lost 8 bases and 0 bases, there was a span of 19 bases. The V gene's germline CDR1 is DFQATT and CDR2 SNEGSKA (reference sequence). CDR3 size: 15 residues.

This clonotype was seen only a few times. The chain combines TRBV5-1 with TRBJ2-3; TRBD1 aligns across 8 bases. The CDR3 is 16 residues long. Trimming removed 4 bases from V and 0 bases from J; junction bases left unmatched: 7. Germline V gene data show CDR1 as SGHRS and CDR2 as YFSETQ. CDR3 sequence reads: CASSPGTGGSTDTQYF. CDR3 sequence (DNA): TGCGCCAGCAGCCCCGGGACAGGCGGAAGCACAGATACGCAGTATTTT.

This clonotype appeared many times. This chain connects TRBV12-3 or TRBV12-4 to TRBJ2-1; D is uncertain. The V gene lost 6 bases and the J gene lost 8 bases, with 8 bases spanning the gap. The CDR3 consists of 11 residues. CDR3 coding DNA: TGTGCCAGCAGCCAATTCCATGAGCAGTTCTTC. Protein sequence: CASSQFHEQFF.

This clonotype was observed a few times. The CDR3 region has the DNA TGTGCCAGCTCCCAGGGCGACGAGCAGTACTTC. This encodes CASSQGDEQYF. This chain uses TRBV13 with TRBJ2-7; D perhaps matches TRBD1 (5 bases). Trimming shortened V by 8 bases and J by 5 bases, and 10 bases separated the two germline ends. There are 11 residues in the CDR3. Germline assignment: CDR1 PRHDT and CDR2 FYEKMQ (reference sequence). The full variable domain, in which reference TRBV13 and TRBJ2-7 provide the parts outside the CDR3, is AAGVIQSPRHLIKEKRETATLKCYPIPRHDTVYWYQQGPGQDPQFLISFYEKMQSDKGSIPDRFSAQQFSDYHSELNMSSLELGDSALYFCASSQGDEQYFGPGTRLTVT.

Notes on this clonotype: The junction shows a germline mismatch at one end, possibly a read error. This sequence joins TRBV5-5 and TRBJ2-2; D uncertain. Germline V CDR1 and CDR2: SGHKS, YYEKEE (reference sequence). The CDR3 is made up of 15 amino acids. This chain's CDR3 is CPSSLESLNTGELFF. The CDR3 coding sequence is TGTCCCAGCAGCTTGGAGAGCTTGAACACCGGGGAGCTGTTTTTT.

This CDR3 reads CASSQDWPTATNEKLFF. CDR3 bases: TGTGCCAGCAGCCAAGATTGGCCAACTGCAACTAATGAAAAACTGTTTTTT. This chain uses TRBV4-2 with TRBJ1-4; D not resolved. The CDR3 has 17 residues. Looked up from germline, CDR1 is LGHNA and CDR2 is YNFKEQ. The V gene lost 0 bases and the J gene lost 0 bases, with 11 bases spanning the gap.

The genes are TRBV27 and TRBJ2-3, with D possibly being TRBD1 or TRBD2 (6 bases each). Germline V gene lookup returns CDR1 MNHEY and CDR2 SMNVEV (reference sequence). The V end was cut by 0 bases, the J end by 2 bases, with 12 bases between. The CDR3 totals 16 residues. The CDR3 protein is CASSLSGGGTTDTQYF. The CDR3 coding sequence is TGTGCCAGCAGTTTATCGGGGGGCGGAACCACAGATACGCAGTATTTT.

This clonotype was seen many times. The V gene is TRBV7-3, the J gene TRBJ2-3, with 10 bases aligning to TRBD2. V trimming: 4 bases; J trimming: 4 bases; junction bases outside the gene matches: 8. This CDR3 contains 16 residues. Looked up from germline, CDR1 is SGHTA and CDR2 is FQGTGA. The CDR3 DNA reads as TGTGCCAGCAGCTCCCTAGCGGGGGACCCCCCAGATACGCAGTATTTT. Residues: CASSSLAGDPPDTQYF.

The gene calls are TRBV12-3 or TRBV12-4 and TRBJ2-3; 13 bases are shared with TRBD2. This CDR3 has 17 residues. V dropped 6 bases and J dropped 0; count of bases not matched to a gene: 6. In DNA form, the CDR3 reads TGTGCCAGCAGCCGGGGACTAGCGGGGACTAGCACAGATACGCAGTATTTT. As protein: CASSRGLAGTSTDTQYF.

The chain recombines TRBV19 with TRBJ2-3; no firm D call. The CDR3 spans 14 residues. Trimming took 5 bases from V and 6 from J, leaving 15 bases between them. The germline V gene encodes CDR1 LNHDA and CDR2 SQIVND (reference sequence). CDR3: CASSLNPDGDTQYF. DNA for the CDR3: TGTGCCAGTAGTCTCAACCCTGACGGTGATACGCAGTATTTT. Based on the CDR3 plus reference TRBV19 and TRBJ2-3, the full variable domain is DGGITQSPKYLFRKEGQNVTLSCEQNLNHDAMYWYRQDPGQGLRLIYYSQIVNDFQKGDIAEGYSVSREKKESFPLTVTSAQKNPTAFYLCASSLNPDGDTQYFGPGTRLTVL.

This chain joins TRBV28 and TRBJ1-2; D not certain. Germline CDR1 reads MDHEN; CDR2 reads SYDVKM. The CDR3 is 11 amino acids. The V end was cut by 7 bases, the J end by 5 bases, with 8 bases between. CDR3 protein: CASIGTYGYTF. CDR3 sequence (DNA): TGTGCCAGCATTGGAACTTATGGCTACACCTTC.

In its sample, this clonotype was seen many times. The chain couples TRBV27 to TRBJ2-2; TRBD2 aligns across 10 bases. The CDR3 sequence is 15 residues long. CDR1 is MNHEY and CDR2 is SMNVEV in the germline V gene (reference sequence). The V gene end was trimmed by 5 bases and the J gene end by 6 bases; junction bases not matched to a gene: 6. The CDR3 DNA reads as TGTGCCAGCAGTGCGAGCGGGAGGGATCCCGGGGAGCTGTTTTTT. It encodes CASSASGRDPGELFF.